The present entry profiles one T cell receptor (beta chain) with its context. Its antigen is currently unknown. TCRdb processed the RT-PCR reads anew with MiXCR; each CDR3 protein has one entry. The sample yields under 550,000 distinct CDR3 sequences, approximately 7.6% seen once. The source of the sample is a study of response to subunit inactivated influenza vaccine. The study, taken as a whole, reports: Authors suggested each seasonal influenza vaccination recruits few new T cells.

The V segment lost 6 bases and the J segment 6 bases; nucleotides outside the gene matches: 5. The germline gives CDR1 SGHVS, CDR2 FNYEAQ. The CDR3 spans 13 residues. Material: PBMCs from blood, obtained around 25 months after vaccination. This clonotype was obtained from a man aged 50-75 years who received an inactivated influenza vaccine. V gene TRBV7-6 combines with J gene TRBJ2-1, with 7 bases identical to TRBD1. CDR3 amino acids: CASSQDRLNEQFF. In DNA, the CDR3 is TGTGCCAGCAGTCAGGACAGGCTCAATGAGCAGTTCTTC.